This T cell receptor (beta chain) emerged from a study of T cells after yellow fever vaccination. Study-wide results and caveats: Clonotypes appearing in both CD4 and CD8 compartments existed, and their share was small.

About this clonotype itself: Its antigen is undetermined.

TCRdb reanalysed the 5' RACE reads using MiXCR and keeps one entry per CDR3 protein. The sample holds some 400,000 distinct CDR3 sequences, 6.2% seen once. The sample consisted of PBMCs, taken 5 days after the yellow fever booster vaccination. The clonotype originates from a man aged 25 to 40 who received the YFV17D yellow fever vaccine.

The CDR3 loop is CASSYSDPGQPQHF. DNA of the CDR3: TGTGCCAGCAGTTATTCGGACCCAGGTCAGCCCCAGCATTTT. The chain recombines TRBV12-3 or TRBV12-4 with TRBJ1-5; D unclear. The CDR3 is made up of 14 amino acids. Trimming left V 4 bases short and J 6 bases short, with 13 bases between.